This TCR beta chain was profiled in a study of T cells after yellow fever vaccination. The overall study: Libraries from low-cell-number fractions were prepared with the SMART-Seq v4 Ultra Low Input RNA kit. Findings and caveats of the study: Post-booster reappearance was seen for most primary-vaccination clones (about 95% CD4, around 90% CD8). Of the clonotypes, a small share occurred in both CD4 and CD8 compartments.

TCRdb reprocessed the 5' RACE reads with MiXCR, giving one entry per CDR3 protein. The table has about 26,000 distinct CDR3 sequences, under 5.5% seen once. This clonotype was seen repeatedly, ten times or more. The CDR3 is made up of 12 amino acids. Germline V gene sequence: CDR1 SEHNR, CDR2 FQNEAQ (reference sequence). Trimming took 5 bases from V and 9 from J, leaving 11 bases between them. This TCR was sampled from a man between 18 and 35 years old who received the YFV17D yellow fever vaccine. This rearrangement joins TRBV7-9 to TRBJ2-1; no definite D call. The sequenced sample was PBMCs, either bulk or a sorted T-cell subset (CD4+, CD8+, memory, or dextramer-sorted; not recorded which), obtained on the day of the yellow fever booster vaccination. Here the CDR3 DNA reads TGTGCCAGCAGCGCCCGAGTCGGTGAGCAGTTCTTC. Protein product: CASSARVGEQFF. The full variable domain, rest sourced from reference TRBV7-9 and TRBJ2-1, is DTGVSQNPRHKITKRGQNVTFRCDPISEHNRLYWYRQTLGQGPEFLTYFQNEAQLEKSRLLSDRFSAERPKGSFSTLEIQRTEQGDSAMYLCASSARVGEQFFGPGTRLTVL.